What follows are 24 T cell receptor beta chains derived from one specimen sequenced in a study of beta chain features in type 1 diabetes. cDNA synthesis used the whole RNA isolate, giving expressed TCRB sequences. Using immunoSEQ multiplex PCR, the repertoire was profiled, and TCRdb retains in-frame clones only, with some absent. Of roughly 170,000 clones detected, about 12% appear once; the ten largest clones hold around 0.63%. The sequenced sample consisted of central memory CD4+ T cells from blood. Receptors originate from a woman between 18 and 30 years old in good health.

CDR3 protein: CASSLVDTRGRELFF. The CDR3 DNA reads TGTGCCAGCAGCTTAGTTGACACCCGGGGGAGGGAGCTGTTTTTT. This chain joins TRBV7-2 and TRBJ2-2; tentatively, D is TRBD2 (6 bases). V was clipped by 1 base and J by 9 bases, with 15 bases between them. The germline V gene encodes CDR1 SGHTA and CDR2 FQGNSA. The CDR3 extends over 15 amino acids.

The DNA for the CDR3 is TGTGCCTGGAGTATGGAAGGGGGATATAGCAATCAGCCCCAGCATTTT. As protein: CAWSMEGGYSNQPQHF. The chain carries TRBV30 and TRBJ1-5; TRBD1 is a possible D gene (6 bases). The CDR3 spans 16 residues. Germline V gives CDR1 GTSNPN, CDR2 SVGIG (reference sequence). V lost 2 bases, J lost 0 bases, and 14 bases lay in between. The full variable domain, completed using reference TRBV30 and TRBJ1-5, is SQTIHQWPATLVQPVGSPLSLECTVEGTSNPNLYWYRQAAGRGLQLLFYSVGIGQISSEVPQNLSASRPQDRQFILSSKKLLLSDSGFYLCAWSMEGGYSNQPQHFGDGTRLSIL.

The chain uses TRBV18 and TRBJ1-1, with 7 positions matching TRBD1. CDR1 KGHSH and CDR2 LQKENI come from the germline V gene. This CDR3 is built from 12 residues. J was trimmed by 11 bases and V by 4 bases; bases with no gene match: 7. For the CDR3, the DNA is TGTGCCAGCTCACTCCCGGGACAGAAGGCTTTCTTT. Translating gives CASSLPGQKAFF.

The V call is TRBV9, the J call TRBJ2-7; D perhaps matches TRBD2 (6 bases). Trimming removed 4 bases at V and 6 bases at J, with 23 bases between. The CDR3 loop spans 16 amino acids. The germline V gene encodes CDR1 SGDLS and CDR2 YYNGEE. The CDR3 DNA follows: TGTGCCAGCAGCCCGAGGCTAGGGGAGGCTCTGAGCGAGCAGTACTTC. It is translated as CASSPRLGEALSEQYF. Looking up the rest from reference TRBV9 and TRBJ2-7 gives the full variable domain: DSGVTQTPKHLITATGQRVTLRCSPRSGDLSVYWYQQSLDQGLQFLIQYYNGEERAKGNILERFSAQQFPDLHSELNLSSLELGDSALYFCASSPRLGEALSEQYFGPGTRLTVT.

The chain uses TRBV4-1 and TRBJ2-1; 9 positions match TRBD2. CDR3 size: 16 residues. Germline V gives CDR1 MGHRA, CDR2 YSYEKL. After removal of 5 bases from V and 3 bases from J, the junction contained 8 bases not matched to a gene. The CDR3 DNA reads as TGCGCCAGCAGCTCCCCGACTAGCGGCTACTACAATGAGCAGTTCTTC. Translating it yields CASSSPTSGYYNEQFF.

This clone has more than one count but fewer than ten. The chain links TRBV28 to TRBJ1-4, with a possible D match to TRBD1 (5 bases). The V end was cut by 8 bases, the J end by 8 bases, with 18 bases between. The CDR3 is made up of 14 amino acids. CDR1 MDHEN and CDR2 SYDVKM come from the germline V gene. The CDR3: CASFPSGEGEKLFF. In nucleotides, the CDR3 is TGTGCCAGCTTCCCGTCGGGGGAGGGGGAAAAACTGTTTTTT.

This clone was counted only a few times. The chain links TRBV4-2 to TRBJ2-3; 10 bases map to TRBD2. J lost 4 bases, V lost 4 bases, and 20 bases had no gene match. CDR1 is LGHNA, CDR2 YNFKEQ, per germline. The CDR3 is 20 amino acids. The CDR3 reads CASSPGASGSGTIPPDTQYF. The CDR3 coding sequence is TGTGCCAGCAGCCCTGGGGCTAGCGGGAGCGGTACGATCCCCCCAGATACGCAGTATTTT.

Worth noting for this clone: Germline is not matched at one junction end, which may reflect a read error. The V gene is TRBV6-5, the J gene TRBJ2-7, with D possibly TRBD2 on 5 matching bases. The CDR3 is 13 amino acids. In germline, CDR1 is MNHEY, CDR2 SVGAGI. CDR3 protein: CASSPYGRGAENF. The CDR3 DNA reads TGTGCCAGCAGCCCCTATGGTCGGGGTGCCGAAAACTTC.

V is TRBV5-4 and J is TRBJ2-3; 13 nucleotides match TRBD2. The V gene's germline CDR1 is SGHNT and CDR2 YYREEE (reference sequence). V gave up 5 bases and J gave up 5 bases; unmatched junction bases: 8. The CDR3 length is 16 residues. CDR3 sequence (DNA): TGTGCCAGCAGGCTTAGGACTAGCGGGAGTAAAGATACGCAGTATTTT. This codes for CASRLRTSGSKDTQYF.

This chain connects TRBV6-1 to TRBJ1-1, with no clear D. Trimming shortened V by 1 base and J by 8 bases, and 8 bases separated the two germline ends. Germline V gene lookup returns CDR1 MNHNS and CDR2 SASEGT. There are 12 residues in the CDR3. The CDR3 protein is CASSEVGREAFF. The CDR3 DNA sequence: TGTGCCAGCAGTGAAGTTGGCAGAGAAGCTTTCTTT.

This clone was picked up many times. J is TRBJ2-3 and V is TRBV28; D may be TRBD2 (6 bases). The CDR3 runs to 14 residues. Germline loops: CDR1 MDHEN, CDR2 SYDVKM. V was shortened by 3 bases and J by 8 bases, with 15 bases between the two germline ends. The CDR3 nucleotides read TGTGCCAGCAGTTTGACTTCGACTAGGGGTACGCAGTATTTT. Protein product: CASSLTSTRGTQYF.

This chain links TRBV5-1 with TRBJ2-1; 15 nucleotides agree with TRBD2. In germline, CDR1 is SGHRS, CDR2 YFSETQ. CDR3 length equals 17 residues. Germline trimming cut 3 bases from V and 5 bases from J; bases unmatched to any gene: 6. The DNA of the CDR3 is TGCGCCAGCAGCTCCCTGGGACTAGCGGGAGGAAACAATGAGCAGTTCTTC. This sequence encodes CASSSLGLAGGNNEQFF.

This clone was observed a few times. The rearrangement joins TRBV25-1 to TRBJ2-7; 10 positions match TRBD2. CDR3 size: 16 residues. CDR1 and CDR2 from the germline V gene are MGHDK and SYGVNS. V lost 4 bases and J lost 0; bases outside the gene matches: 6. The CDR3 loop is CASSGRLAGFSYEQYF. The CDR3 DNA follows: TGTGCCAGCAGTGGCCGACTAGCGGGTTTCTCCTACGAGCAGTACTTC.

This chain connects TRBV20-1 to TRBJ1-1; maybe TRBD1 (5 bases). CDR3 length: 11 amino acids. Germline CDR1 DFQATT, CDR2 SNEGSKA (reference sequence). The CDR3 is CRGGTNTEAFF. CDR3 in DNA: TGCAGGGGGGGGACGAACACTGAAGCTTTCTTT.

The genes are TRBV2 and TRBJ1-5; TRBD1 matches at 8 bases. This CDR3 has 16 residues. CDR1 SNHLY and CDR2 FYNNEI come from the germline V gene. J was trimmed by 0 bases and V by 8 bases; bases with no gene match: 9. Written as DNA, the CDR3 is TGTGCCAGCGGACAGGGAGGGGGGTTTAGCAATCAGCCCCAGCATTTT. Residues: CASGQGGGFSNQPQHF. Full variable domain (outside the CDR3, taken from reference TRBV2 and TRBJ1-5): EPEVTQTPSHQVTQMGQEVILRCVPISNHLYFYWYRQILGQKVEFLVSFYNNEISEKSEIFDDQFSVERPDGSNFTLKIRSTKLEDSAMYFCASGQGGGFSNQPQHFGDGTRLSIL.

The chain is built from TRBV7-2 and TRBJ2-7, with 11 bases identical to TRBD2. The CDR3 sequence is 14 residues long. Trimming cost V 5 bases and J 7 bases; bases outside gene matches: 7. Germline V gene data show CDR1 as SGHTA and CDR2 as FQGNSA. CDR3 DNA: TGTGCCAGCAGCGGTAGCGGGAGGGGTGGGGAGCAGTACTTC. It encodes CASSGSGRGGEQYF. Full variable domain (remainder filled in from reference TRBV7-2 and TRBJ2-7): GAGVSQSPSNKVTEKGKDVELRCDPISGHTALYWYRQSLGQGLEFLIYFQGNSAPDKSGLPSDRFSAERTGGSVSTLTIQRTQQEDSAVYLCASSGSGRGGEQYFGPGTRLTVT.

The V gene is TRBV19, the J gene TRBJ2-5, with TRBD1 matching 8 bases. CDR1 and CDR2 (germline): LNHDA, SQIVND (reference sequence). The CDR3 is 14 amino acids. J was trimmed by 1 base and V by 7 bases; bases with no gene match: 5. The CDR3 here is CASTLGTGQETQYF. CDR3 DNA sequence: TGTGCCAGTACTCTAGGGACAGGCCAAGAGACCCAGTACTTC.

V is TRBV5-1 and J is TRBJ2-5; 7 nucleotides match TRBD1. In germline, CDR1 is SGHRS, CDR2 YFSETQ. This CDR3 is 15 amino acids long. V gave up 4 bases and J gave up 4 bases; unmatched junction bases: 10. The CDR3 DNA sequence: TGCGCCAGCAGCGCGCAGACAGGGCTCGTAGAGACCCAGTACTTC. Its protein is CASSAQTGLVETQYF.

The table lists this clone with a few counts. The chain links TRBV19 to TRBJ2-2; 7 bases are shared with TRBD2. V gave up 3 bases and J gave up 6 bases; unmatched junction bases: 7. The CDR3 is 15 residues long. Germline CDR1 is LNHDA and CDR2 is SQIVND (reference sequence). The CDR3 sequence: CASSIQQGGAGELFF. In DNA, the CDR3 is TGTGCCAGTAGTATCCAGCAGGGAGGGGCCGGGGAGCTGTTTTTT.

This clone has a handful of counts. At the DNA level, this CDR3 is encoded by other sequences in the same sample as well. The V and J genes are TRBV19 and TRBJ2-1, with a weak D call TRBD1 (5 bases). Trimming removed 3 bases at V and 7 bases at J, with 13 bases between. Germline CDR1 is LNHDA and CDR2 is SQIVND (reference sequence). The CDR3 is 14 amino acids. The CDR3 here is CASSISPGNNEQFF. In DNA form, the CDR3 reads TGTGCCAGTAGTATTAGCCCAGGGAATAATGAGCAGTTCTTC.

A few counts support this clone. CDR3 amino acids: CASSLAGQGETQYF. The CDR3 DNA is TGTGCCAGCAGCTTAGCAGGACAGGGAGAGACCCAGTACTTC. V gene TRBV7-3 combines with J gene TRBJ2-5; TRBD1 agrees at 8 bases. This CDR3 contains 14 residues. CDR1 and CDR2 from the germline V gene are SGHTA and FQGTGA. V was clipped by 2 bases and J by 4 bases; unmatched bases: 3.

The chain uses TRBV7-9 and TRBJ1-5; TRBD1 matches at 11 bases. Trimming took 5 bases from V and 4 from J; bases not matched to a gene: 10. CDR3 length: 17 amino acids. Per germline, CDR1 SEHNR and CDR2 FQNEAQ (reference sequence). The CDR3 nucleotides are TGTGCCAGCAGCCCTGGACAGGGGGCATTGGTAAATCAGCCCCAGCATTTT. This encodes CASSPGQGALVNQPQHF. The variable domain in full, with the rest retrieved from reference TRBV7-9 and TRBJ1-5, is DTGVSQNPRHKITKRGQNVTFRCDPISEHNRLYWYRQTLGQGPEFLTYFQNEAQLEKSRLLSDRFSAERPKGSFSTLEIQRTEQGDSAMYLCASSPGQGALVNQPQHFGDGTRLSIL.

The chain carries TRBV14 and TRBJ2-1; 8 nucleotides align to TRBD1. The CDR3 totals 15 residues. Per germline, CDR1 SGHDN and CDR2 FVKESK. V shed 5 bases, J shed 8 bases, and the junction held 11 bases outside the gene matches. Written as DNA, the CDR3 is TGTGCCAGCAGCGCCCAGGGGGCGGTTGGCCATGAGCAGTTCTTC. Its translation is CASSAQGAVGHEQFF.

This clone has just a few counts. The J gene is TRBJ2-7, the V gene TRBV2; 8 nucleotides line up with TRBD2. The V and J ends lost 7 bases and 3 bases, in that order; junction bases with no gene match: 8. Germline V gene sequence: CDR1 SNHLY, CDR2 FYNNEI. This CDR3 comprises 14 residues. CDR3 coding DNA: TGTGCCAGCATGGCGGGGGGCAGAGGCTACGAGCAGTACTTC. Translation gives CASMAGGRGYEQYF.